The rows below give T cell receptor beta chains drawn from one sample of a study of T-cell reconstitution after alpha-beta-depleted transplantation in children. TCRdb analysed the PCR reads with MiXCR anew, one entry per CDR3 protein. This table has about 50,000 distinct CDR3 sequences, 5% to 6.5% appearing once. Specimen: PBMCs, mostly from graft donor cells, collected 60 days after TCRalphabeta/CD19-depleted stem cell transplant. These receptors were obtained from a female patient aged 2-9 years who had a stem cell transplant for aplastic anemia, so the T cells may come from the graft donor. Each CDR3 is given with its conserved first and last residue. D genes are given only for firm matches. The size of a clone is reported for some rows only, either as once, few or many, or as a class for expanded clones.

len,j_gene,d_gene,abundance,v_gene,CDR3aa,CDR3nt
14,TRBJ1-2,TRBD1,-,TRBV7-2,CASSSTGGAWGYTF,TGTGCCAGCAGCTCGACAGGGGGCGCTTGGGGCTACACCTTC
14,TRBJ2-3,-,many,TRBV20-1,CSASEVGDTDTQYF,TGCAGTGCTAGTGAAGTTGGGGACACAGATACGCAGTATTTT
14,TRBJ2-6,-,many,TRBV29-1,CSAADSSGANVLTF,TGCAGCGCTGCTGACAGCTCTGGGGCCAACGTCCTGACTTTC
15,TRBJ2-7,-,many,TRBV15,CATSRDGREAYEQYF,TGTGCCACCAGCAGAGATGGCAGGGAGGCATACGAGCAGTACTTC
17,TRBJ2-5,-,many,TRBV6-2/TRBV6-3,CASSYSTGVTGQETQYF,TGTGCCAGCAGTTACTCGACGGGAGTTACGGGCCAAGAGACCCAGTACTTC
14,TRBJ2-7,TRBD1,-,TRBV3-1,CASSLQGLSYEQYF,TGTGCCAGCAGTCTACAGGGGTTGAGCTACGAGCAGTACTTC
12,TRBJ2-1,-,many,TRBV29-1,CSVEGRAQGQFF,TGCAGCGTTGAGGGAAGGGCTCAAGGGCAGTTCTTC
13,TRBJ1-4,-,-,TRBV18,CASSRFQGEKLFF,TGTGCCAGCTCACGTTTCCAGGGTGAAAAACTGTTTTTT
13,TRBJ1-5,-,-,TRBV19,CASSGQINQPQHF,TGTGCCAGTTCAGGGCAGATCAATCAGCCCCAGCATTTT
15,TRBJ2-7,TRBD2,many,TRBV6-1,CASSDAGGPAYEQYF,TGTGCCAGCAGTGATGCGGGAGGGCCGGCCTACGAGCAGTACTTC
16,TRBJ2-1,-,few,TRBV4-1,CASSPPQVSFNNEQFF,TGCGCCAGCAGCCCCCCACAGGTATCATTCAACAATGAGCAGTTCTTC
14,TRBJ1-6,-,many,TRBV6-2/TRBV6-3,CASSYGGDNSPLHF,TGTGCCAGCAGTTACGGCGGAGATAATTCACCCCTCCACTTT
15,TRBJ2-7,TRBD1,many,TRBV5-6,CASSSLTGVGYEQYF,TGTGCCAGCAGCTCTTTGACAGGGGTCGGCTACGAGCAGTACTTC
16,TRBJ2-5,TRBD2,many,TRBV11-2,CASSYQVGTSFETQYF,TGTGCCAGCAGCTACCAAGTGGGGACTAGCTTCGAGACCCAGTACTTC
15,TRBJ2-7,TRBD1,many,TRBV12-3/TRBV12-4,CASSLGTGGSYEQYF,TGTGCCAGCAGCCTTGGGACAGGGGGCTCCTACGAGCAGTACTTC
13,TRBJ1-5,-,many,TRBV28,CASIATLAKPQHF,TGTGCCAGCATTGCAACCCTAGCCAAGCCCCAGCATTTT
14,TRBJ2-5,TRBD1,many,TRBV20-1,CSARGQGAQETQYF,TGCAGTGCTAGAGGACAGGGCGCCCAAGAGACCCAGTACTTC
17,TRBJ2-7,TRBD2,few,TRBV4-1,CASSLGGKGLARYEQYF,TGCGCCAGCAGCCTTGGGGGGAAGGGACTAGCCCGCTACGAGCAGTACTTC
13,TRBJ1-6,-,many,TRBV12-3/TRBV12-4,CASSLGYNSPLHF,TGTGCCAGCAGTTTAGGGTATAATTCGCCCCTCCACTTT
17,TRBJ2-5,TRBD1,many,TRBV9,CASSLSGTGGGLETQYF,TGTGCCAGCAGCTTATCCGGGACAGGGGGCGGTTTGGAGACCCAGTACTTC
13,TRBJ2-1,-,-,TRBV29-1,CRDICSTYNEQFF,TGCAGAGATATATGCTCTACCTACAATGAGCAGTTCTTC
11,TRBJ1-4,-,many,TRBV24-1,CATGSGEKLFF,TGTGCCACCGGATCGGGTGAAAAACTGTTTTTT
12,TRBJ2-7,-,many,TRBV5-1,CASSYNRDEQYF,TGCGCCAGCAGCTATAACAGGGACGAGCAGTACTTC
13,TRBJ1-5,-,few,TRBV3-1,CASSPGMPQPQHF,TGTGCCAGCAGCCCGGGGATGCCTCAGCCCCAGCATTTT
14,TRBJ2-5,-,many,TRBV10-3,CAISELMGQETQYF,TGTGCCATCAGTGAGTTAATGGGGCAAGAGACCCAGTACTTC
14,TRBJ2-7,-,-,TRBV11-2,CASSPNLRDAKQYF,TGTGCCAGCAGCCCGAACCTCCGAGACGCCAAGCAGTACTTC
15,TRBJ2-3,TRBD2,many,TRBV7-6,CASSPGGEGTDTQYF,TGTGCCAGCAGCCCCGGGGGGGAGGGCACAGATACGCAGTATTTT
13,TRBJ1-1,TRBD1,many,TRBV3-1,CASSQDRGTEAFF,TGTGCCAGCAGCCAGGACAGGGGCACTGAAGCTTTCTTT
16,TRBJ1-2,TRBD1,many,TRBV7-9,CASSLGGTEYNYGYTF,TGTGCCAGCAGCTTAGGAGGGACAGAATATAACTATGGCTACACCTTC
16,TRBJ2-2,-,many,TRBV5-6,CASSLGTGPRTGELFF,TGTGCCAGCAGCCTCGGGACTGGACCGAGAACCGGGGAGCTGTTTTTT
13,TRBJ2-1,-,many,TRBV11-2,CASSSQRGNEQFF,TGTGCCAGCAGCTCTCAGAGGGGAAATGAGCAGTTCTTC
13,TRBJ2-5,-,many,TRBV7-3,CASSKRREETQYF,TGTGCCAGCAGCAAGCGGAGGGAGGAGACCCAGTACTTC
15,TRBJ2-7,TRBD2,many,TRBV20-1,CSARGSGGRSYEQYF,TGCAGTGCTAGAGGTTCGGGAGGGCGCTCCTACGAGCAGTACTTC
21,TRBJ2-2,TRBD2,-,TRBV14,CASSLRPGLDVGKGLAGELFF,TGTGCCAGCAGCCTACGGCCGGGACTAGACGTCGGGAAGGGTCTCGCCGGGGAGCTGTTTTTT
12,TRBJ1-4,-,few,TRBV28,CASSTASAKLFF,TGTGCCAGCAGTACCGCCTCGGCAAAACTGTTTTTT
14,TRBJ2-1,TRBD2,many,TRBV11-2,CASSLGTNLNEQFF,TGTGCCAGCAGCTTGGGGACTAACCTCAATGAGCAGTTCTTC
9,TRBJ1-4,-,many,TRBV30,CAWGGQLFF,TGTGCCTGGGGCGGTCAACTGTTTTTT
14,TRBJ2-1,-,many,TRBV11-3,CASSLAPGLGEQFF,TGTGCCAGCAGCTTAGCCCCAGGGCTTGGTGAGCAGTTCTTC
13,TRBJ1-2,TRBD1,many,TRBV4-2,CASSQAGGYGYTF,TGTGCCAGCAGCCAAGCAGGGGGCTATGGCTACACCTTC
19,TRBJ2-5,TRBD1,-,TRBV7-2,CASSLALGQGTSIQETQYF,TGTGCCAGCAGCTTAGCGTTAGGACAGGGCACCTCAATCCAAGAGACCCAGTACTTC
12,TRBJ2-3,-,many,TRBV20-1,CSAPDGIDTQYF,TGCAGTGCCCCGGACGGGATAGATACGCAGTATTTT
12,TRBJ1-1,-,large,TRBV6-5,CASRKLNTEAFF,TGTGCCAGCAGGAAGTTGAACACTGAAGCTTTCTTT
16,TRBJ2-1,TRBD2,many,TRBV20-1,CSAETGRGRGYNEQFF,TGCAGTGCTGAAACGGGTCGCGGGAGGGGTTACAATGAGCAGTTCTTC
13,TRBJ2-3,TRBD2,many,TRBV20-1,CTAGAGSTDTQYF,TGCACTGCGGGAGCGGGAAGTACAGATACGCAGTATTTT
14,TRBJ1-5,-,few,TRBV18,CASSPGPSDQPQHF,TGTGCCAGCTCACCGGGGCCTTCAGATCAGCCCCAGCATTTT
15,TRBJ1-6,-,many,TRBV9,CASSVAGTRISPLHF,TGTGCCAGCAGCGTAGCAGGGACACGGATTTCACCCCTCCACTTT
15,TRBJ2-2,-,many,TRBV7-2,CASSLARVNTGELFF,TGTGCCAGCAGCTTAGCCAGGGTTAACACCGGGGAGCTGTTTTTT
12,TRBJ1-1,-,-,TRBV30,CAWSVQRSGAFF,TGTGCCTGGAGTGTACAGCGGTCGGGGGCTTTCTTT
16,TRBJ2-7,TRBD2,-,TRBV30,CAWSGQLAGAAYEQYF,TGTGCCTGGAGTGGGCAACTAGCGGGGGCCGCCTACGAGCAGTACTTC
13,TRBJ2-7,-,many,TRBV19,CASSPHTTYEQYF,TGTGCCAGTAGTCCCCACACCACCTACGAGCAGTACTTC